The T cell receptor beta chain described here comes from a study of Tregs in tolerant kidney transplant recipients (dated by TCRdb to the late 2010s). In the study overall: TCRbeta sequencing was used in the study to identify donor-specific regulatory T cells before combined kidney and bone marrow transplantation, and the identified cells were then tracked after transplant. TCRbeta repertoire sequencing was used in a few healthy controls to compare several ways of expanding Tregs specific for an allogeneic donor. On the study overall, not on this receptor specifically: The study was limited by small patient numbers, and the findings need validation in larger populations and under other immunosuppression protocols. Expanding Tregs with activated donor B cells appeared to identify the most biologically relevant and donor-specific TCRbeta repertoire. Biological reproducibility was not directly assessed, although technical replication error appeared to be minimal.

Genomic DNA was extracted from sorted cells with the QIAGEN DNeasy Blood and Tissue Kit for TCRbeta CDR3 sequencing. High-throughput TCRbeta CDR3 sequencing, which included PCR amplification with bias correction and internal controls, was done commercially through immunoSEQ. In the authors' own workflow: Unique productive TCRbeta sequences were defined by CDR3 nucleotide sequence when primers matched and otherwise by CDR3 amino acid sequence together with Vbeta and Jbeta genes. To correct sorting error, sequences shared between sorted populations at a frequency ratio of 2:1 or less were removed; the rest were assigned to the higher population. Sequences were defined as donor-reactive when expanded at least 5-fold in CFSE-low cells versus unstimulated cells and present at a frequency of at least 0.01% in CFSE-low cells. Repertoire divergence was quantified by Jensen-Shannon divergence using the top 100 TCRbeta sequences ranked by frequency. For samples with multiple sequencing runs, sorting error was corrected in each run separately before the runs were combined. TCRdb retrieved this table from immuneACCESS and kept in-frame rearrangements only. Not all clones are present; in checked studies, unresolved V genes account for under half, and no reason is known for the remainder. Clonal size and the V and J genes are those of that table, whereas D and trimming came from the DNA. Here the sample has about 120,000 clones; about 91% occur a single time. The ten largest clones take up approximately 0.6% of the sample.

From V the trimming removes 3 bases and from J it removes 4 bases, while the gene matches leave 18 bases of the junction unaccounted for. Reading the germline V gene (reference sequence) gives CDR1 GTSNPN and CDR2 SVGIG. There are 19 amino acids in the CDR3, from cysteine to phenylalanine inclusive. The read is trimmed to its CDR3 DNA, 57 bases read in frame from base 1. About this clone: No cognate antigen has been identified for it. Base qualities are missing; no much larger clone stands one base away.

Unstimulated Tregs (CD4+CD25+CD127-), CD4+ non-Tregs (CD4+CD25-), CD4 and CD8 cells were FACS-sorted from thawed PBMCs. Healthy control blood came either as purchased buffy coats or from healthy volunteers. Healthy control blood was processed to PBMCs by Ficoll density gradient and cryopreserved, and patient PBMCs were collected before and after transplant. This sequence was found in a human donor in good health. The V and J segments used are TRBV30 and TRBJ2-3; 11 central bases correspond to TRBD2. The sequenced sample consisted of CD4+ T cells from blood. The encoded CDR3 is CAWSLLRLAGLERADTQYF. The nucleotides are TGTGCCTGGAGCCTCTTGAGACTAGCGGGACTAGAAAGAGCAGATACGCAGTATTTT.